Below, 19 T cell receptor beta chains from the same sample are listed, as sequenced in a study of blood T cell repertoires in COVID-19. Using immunoSEQ multiplex PCR, the repertoire was profiled, and TCRdb retains in-frame clones only, with some absent. The data hold 250,000 or so clones, with about three quarters observed a single time. Input material: peripheral blood. The receptors were gathered from a woman older than 75 with acute or convalescent COVID-19.

The chain carries TRBV6-6 and TRBJ1-5, with D perhaps matching TRBD1 (5 bases). Germline V lookup: CDR1 MNHNY, CDR2 SVGAGI (reference sequence). The CDR3 contains 14 residues. The germline V and J ends were trimmed by 8 bases and 4 bases, with 15 bases remaining between them. The CDR3 DNA reads as TGTGCCAGCGGGCAGGGATTGGGGAATCAGCCCCAGCATTTT. As protein: CASGQGLGNQPQHF.

In regard to this clone: Other nucleotide sequences in the sample specify the same CDR3. The chain employs TRBV9 and TRBJ2-7, with 7 bases fitting TRBD1. CDR1 SGDLS and CDR2 YYNGEE come from the germline V gene. With 0 bases clipped from V and 2 bases from J, the junction kept 2 bases outside the gene matches. This CDR3 region has 14 residues. The CDR3 DNA is TGTGCCAGCAGCGTAGGACAGGGAACCTACGAGCAGTACTTC. Its protein product is CASSVGQGTYEQYF.

This clone was observed a handful of times. J is TRBJ2-1 and V is TRBV2; no reliable D call. The CDR3 has 12 amino acids. Germline V gene sequence: CDR1 SNHLY, CDR2 FYNNEI. Trimming removed 8 bases from V and 7 bases from J, with 12 bases in between. The CDR3 sequence: CASGVGLNEQFF. CDR3 coding DNA: TGTGCCAGCGGAGTAGGCCTGAATGAGCAGTTCTTC.

This clone was observed once. The chain carries TRBV19 and TRBJ2-5; 11 bases match TRBD2. Trimming removed 4 bases from V and 2 bases from J; junction bases left unmatched: 9. Germline V gene data show CDR1 as LNHDA and CDR2 as SQIVND (reference sequence). CDR3 size: 17 residues. CDR3 loop: CASSNLAGGPGQETQYF. The CDR3 DNA reads as TGTGCCAGTAGTAACTTAGCGGGGGGGCCGGGTCAAGAGACCCAGTACTTC.

This sequence joins TRBV5-4 and TRBJ2-2; TRBD1 matches 8 bases. Unmatched junction bases numbered 11, after V lost 0 bases and J lost 7 bases. Germline V gene lookup returns CDR1 SGHNT and CDR2 YYREEE (reference sequence). This CDR3 comprises 17 residues. The DNA of the CDR3 is TGTGCCAGCAGCTTGGCAGGGGGCGCGAGGGCCGTCGGGGAGCTGTTTTTT. The encoded protein is CASSLAGGARAVGELFF.

This clone has only one observation. The chain combines TRBV5-1 with TRBJ1-1; D is undetermined. The CDR3 is 14 amino acids. From germline, CDR1 is SGHRS and CDR2 YFSETQ. Trimming took 5 bases from V and 4 from J, leaving 15 bases between them. In nucleotides, the CDR3 is TGCGCCAGCAGTGGCGGCAGCTTGGGCACTGAAGCTTTCTTT. The encoded protein is CASSGGSLGTEAFF.

V usage is TRBV5-1 and J usage is TRBJ2-7; D is perhaps TRBD2 (6 bases). The CDR3 has 14 amino acids. V lost 4 bases and J 5 bases, leaving 16 bases between the germline ends. Germline V gene data show CDR1 as SGHRS and CDR2 as YFSETQ. The CDR3 DNA reads TGCGCCAGCAGCCATCGCCGGGAGTTGGACGAGCAGTACTTC. Translation: CASSHRRELDEQYF.

This clone was detected only a few times. J is TRBJ2-2 and V is TRBV7-9; 11 bases match TRBD2. This CDR3 contains 16 residues. The germline V gene encodes CDR1 SEHNR and CDR2 FQNEAQ (reference sequence). V lost 4 bases and J lost 5; bases outside the gene matches: 6. Here the CDR3 reads CASSYFGLAGTGELFF. Here the CDR3 DNA reads TGTGCCAGCAGCTACTTCGGACTAGCGGGTACCGGGGAGCTGTTTTTT.

The rearrangement links TRBV15 to TRBJ1-5; 7 bases are a match to TRBD1. The germline V gene encodes CDR1 LNHNV and CDR2 YYDKDF (reference sequence). CDR3 size: 16 residues. V dropped 0 bases and J dropped 6; count of bases not matched to a gene: 8. Written as DNA, the CDR3 is TGTGCCACCAGCAGAGAACTCGACAGGGCGGGTCAGCCCCAGCATTTT. It yields the protein CATSRELDRAGQPQHF.

This chain joins TRBV12-3 or TRBV12-4 and TRBJ2-7, with 7 bases lining up with TRBD2. V shed 5 bases, J shed 4 bases, and the junction held 5 bases outside the gene matches. The CDR3 runs to 13 residues. The CDR3: CASSRREGYEQYF. CDR3 in DNA: TGTGCCAGCAGTCGCAGGGAGGGGTACGAGCAGTACTTC.

The genes are TRBV9 and TRBJ2-1, with D possibly TRBD2 on 5 matching bases. Looked up from germline, CDR1 is SGDLS and CDR2 is YYNGEE. Deletions cut 2 bases from V and 0 bases from J, with 9 bases between. This CDR3 comprises 15 residues. The CDR3: CASSVSGSSYNEQFF. The DNA of the CDR3 is TGTGCCAGCAGCGTGAGCGGCAGCTCCTACAATGAGCAGTTCTTC.

This clone was found a few times. The rearrangement joins TRBV5-1 to TRBJ1-2; D gene ambiguous. Germline assignment: CDR1 SGHRS and CDR2 YFSETQ. The CDR3 totals 13 residues. V dropped 4 bases and J dropped 4 bases, with 11 bases sitting between them. The CDR3 DNA reads as TGCGCCAGCAGCCCAACAGCCTTCTATGGCTACACCTTC. This codes for CASSPTAFYGYTF. The whole variable domain, filled in from reference TRBV5-1 and TRBJ1-2, reads KAGVTQTPRYLIKTRGQQVTLSCSPISGHRSVSWYQQTPGQGLQFLFEYFSETQRNKGNFPGRFSGRQFSNSRSEMNVSTLELGDSALYLCASSPTAFYGYTFGSGTRLTVV.

The rearrangement links TRBV21-1 to TRBJ2-7; the table's D call of TRBD2 was not tested on the DNA. TRBV21-1 is listed as a pseudogene. This CDR3 has 16 amino acids. The CDR3, as DNA: TGTGCCAGCAGCAAAGCACTAGCGGGCCCCCCCCGCGAGCAGTACTTC. Translation: CASSKALAGPPREQYF.

V and J are TRBV28 and TRBJ2-1, with D maybe TRBD2 (5 bases). Germline values: CDR1 MDHEN, CDR2 SYDVKM. This CDR3 is built from 14 residues. V was cut by 11 bases and J by 4 bases, with 18 bases left in between. CDR3 in DNA: TGTGCCGGTTCAACGGGTTCGGGGTACAATGAGCAGTTCTTC. This sequence encodes CAGSTGSGYNEQFF.

The chain employs TRBV7-9 and TRBJ1-3; D perhaps matches TRBD1 (6 bases). CDR3 length: 15 amino acids. V dropped 4 bases and J dropped 4 bases, with 14 bases sitting between them. Germline CDR1 and CDR2: SEHNR and FQNEAQ (reference sequence). The CDR3 region is CASSSIQGRGNTIYF. CDR3 in DNA: TGTGCCAGCAGCTCCATACAGGGTCGCGGAAACACCATATATTTT.

This chain connects TRBV3-1 (or the pseudogene TRBV3-2) to TRBJ1-4, with D perhaps TRBD1 (5 bases). The V end lost 1 base, the J end lost 0 bases, and 9 bases lay between the germline ends. Germline CDR1 LGHDT, CDR2 YNNKEL (reference sequence). The CDR3 sequence is 16 residues long. CDR3 coding DNA: TGTGCCAGCAGCCAAGGGACACCCGCAACTAATGAAAAACTGTTTTTT. Amino acid sequence: CASSQGTPATNEKLFF.

The chain employs TRBV5-1 and TRBJ2-7; 7 bases line up with TRBD1. The CDR3 length is 14 residues. Germline CDR1 and CDR2: SGHRS and YFSETQ. After removal of 4 bases from V and 4 bases from J, the junction contained 8 bases not matched to a gene. As DNA, the CDR3 is TGCGCCAGCAGCGTGACAGGGAAAGGGTACGAGCAGTACTTC. Protein product: CASSVTGKGYEQYF.

The chain couples TRBV6-5 to TRBJ1-6, with a possible D match to TRBD1 (6 bases). CDR1 and CDR2 (germline): MNHEY, SVGAGI. The CDR3 length is 13 residues. Trimming took 4 bases from V and 8 from J, leaving 9 bases between them. The CDR3 sequence is CASSSGVDSPLHF. The CDR3 nucleotides read TGTGCCAGCAGTTCAGGGGTGGATTCACCCCTCCACTTT.

This clone appeared once. The rearrangement uses TRBV7-9 and TRBJ2-5; the match to TRBD2 covers 11 bases. The J segment lost 9 bases and the V segment lost 0 bases, leaving 9 bases of the junction unmatched. Germline lookup yields CDR1 SEHNR and CDR2 FQNEAQ (reference sequence). The CDR3 contains 16 residues. The CDR3 DNA reads as TGTGCCAGCAGCTTAGCGTGGACTAGCGGGTCCGGGGCCCAGTACTTC. Its translation: CASSLAWTSGSGAQYF.